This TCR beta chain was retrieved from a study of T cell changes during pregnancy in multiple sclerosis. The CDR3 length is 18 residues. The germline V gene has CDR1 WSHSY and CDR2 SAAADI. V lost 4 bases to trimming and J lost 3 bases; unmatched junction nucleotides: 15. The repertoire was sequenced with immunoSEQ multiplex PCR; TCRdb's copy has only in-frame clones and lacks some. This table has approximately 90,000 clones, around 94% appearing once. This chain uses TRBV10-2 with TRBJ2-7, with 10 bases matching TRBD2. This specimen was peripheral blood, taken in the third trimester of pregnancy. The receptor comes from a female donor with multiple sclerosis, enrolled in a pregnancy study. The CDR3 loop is CASSAAGLAGDLSYEQYF. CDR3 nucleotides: TGCGCCAGCAGTGCGGCTGGGCTAGCGGGAGACCTGAGCTACGAGCAGTACTTC.